This T cell receptor beta chain was documented in a study of cytomegalovirus exposure and HLA in healthy donors. General study points: In all likelihood, a cluster of highly shared sequence variants was a sequencing artifact. The presence/absence work took it that sequencing depth was about the same across donors.

Primers included in the PCR were 60 Vbeta and 13 Jbeta primers. In the original analysis: An analysis performed later counted about 80 million unique TCR beta chains (roughly 11 million of them shared). Produced via immunoSEQ multiplex PCR; TCRdb's table is partial and in-frame only. V and J calls and clone size are as listed in that table; D and trimming were resolved from the DNA. This sample carries roughly 190,000 clones, about 70% of them seen once, and the ten largest clones take approximately 2%. CDR1 is SGHRS and CDR2 is YFSETQ in the germline V gene. CDR3 length equals 17 residues. Losses at the gene ends were 0 bases for V and 5 bases for J; bases not matched to a gene: 9. Remarks on this clone: No antigen is known for it.

The source is a woman in her thirties in good health and CMV-seronegative. The sequenced sample was PBMCs. The chain joins TRBV5-1 to TRBJ2-1; TRBD2 matches 9 bases. The CDR3 coding sequence is TGCGCCAGCAGCTTGGTTATTAGCGGGAGCCCTAACAATGAGCAGTTCTTC. It specifies CASSLVISGSPNNEQFF.